Presented here are 10 T cell receptor beta chains from one specimen sequenced in a study of blood T cell repertoires in COVID-19 (dated by TCRdb to about 2020). Preparation of the library involved the immunoSEQ multiplex PCR assay. Held by TCRdb, this immuneACCESS table contains in-frame sequences only and omits some clones. Under half of the omission traces to an unresolved V gene where checked; the cause of the rest is unknown. This sample lists approximately 330,000 clones; about nine tenths were detected once. The ten largest clones take up over 8.5% of the sample. Material for sequencing was PBMCs or T cells enriched from blood (not recorded which). These receptors were taken from a woman between 25 and 40 years old who had recovered from COVID-19.

This chain joins TRBV5-5 and TRBJ1-3; D unclear. The germline V and J ends were trimmed by 4 bases and 0 bases, with 11 bases remaining between them. Germline lookup yields CDR1 SGHKS and CDR2 YYEKEE (reference sequence). This CDR3 contains 15 residues. CDR3 coding DNA: TGTGCCAGCAGCCAGAGGAGTTTCTCTGGAAACACCATATATTTT. Translated, it gives CASSQRSFSGNTIYF. The full variable domain, rest sourced from reference TRBV5-5 and TRBJ1-3, is DAGVTQSPTHLIKTRGQQVTLRCSPISGHKSVSWYQQVLGQGPQFIFQYYEKEERGRGNFPDRFSARQFPNYSSELNVNALLLGDSALYLCASSQRSFSGNTIYFGEGSWLTVV.

The chain combines TRBV7-3 with TRBJ2-2; TRBD1 is a possible D gene (6 bases). Germline V gene sequence: CDR1 SGHTA, CDR2 FQGTGA. The CDR3 has 13 residues. Trimming pared 3 bases from V and 4 bases from J, leaving 6 bases between. CDR3 residues: CASSFRGTGELFF. For the CDR3, the DNA is TGTGCCAGCAGCTTCAGGGGCACCGGGGAGCTGTTTTTT.

V usage is TRBV7-9 and J usage is TRBJ1-2; D is unresolved. With 5 bases removed from V and 1 base from J, the gap between germline ends came to 8 bases. Germline V lookup: CDR1 SEHNR, CDR2 FQNEAQ (reference sequence). This CDR3 contains 13 residues. The CDR3 DNA follows: TGTGCCAGCAGCCGTCGAGATAACTATGGCTACACCTTC. It specifies CASSRRDNYGYTF.

This chain links TRBV6-1 with TRBJ2-2, with D possibly matching TRBD1 (6 bases). V shed 0 bases and J shed 6 bases, with 11 bases lying between them. The CDR3 sequence is 15 residues long. The germline gives CDR1 MNHNS, CDR2 SASEGT. CDR3 coding DNA: TGTGCCAGCAGTGAAGCGCAGGGGTACGCCGGGGAGCTGTTTTTT. Translated, it gives CASSEAQGYAGELFF.

This chain uses TRBV2 with TRBJ2-7; TRBD1 might be the D (6 bases). Trimming removed 8 bases from V and 5 bases from J, with 22 bases in between. This CDR3 is built from 15 residues. Germline V gene lookup returns CDR1 SNHLY and CDR2 FYNNEI. The CDR3 sequence: CASVAWAGVIHEQYF. As DNA, the CDR3 is TGTGCCAGCGTTGCGTGGGCAGGGGTTATCCACGAGCAGTACTTC. The variable domain in full, with the rest retrieved from reference TRBV2 and TRBJ2-7, is EPEVTQTPSHQVTQMGQEVILRCVPISNHLYFYWYRQILGQKVEFLVSFYNNEISEKSEIFDDQFSVERPDGSNFTLKIRSTKLEDSAMYFCASVAWAGVIHEQYFGPGTRLTVT.

This sequence joins TRBV12-3 or TRBV12-4 and TRBJ1-1; D is undetermined. Trimming stripped 3 bases from V and 5 bases from J, with 10 bases between. CDR3 length: 13 amino acids. This CDR3 reads CASSFHPGTEAFF. DNA of the CDR3: TGTGCCAGCAGTTTTCATCCCGGGACTGAAGCTTTCTTT.

This chain connects TRBV5-1 to TRBJ2-5; D possibly corresponds to TRBD1 (5 bases). This CDR3 region has 14 residues. Germline lookup yields CDR1 SGHRS and CDR2 YFSETQ. Trimming removed 6 bases from V and 1 base from J, with 13 bases in between. CDR3 DNA: TGCGCCAGCAACCCCGGCAGGGCCCAAGAGACCCAGTACTTC. Protein product: CASNPGRAQETQYF.

V and J are TRBV30 and TRBJ1-5, with a tentative D call TRBD1 (5 bases). Germline loops: CDR1 GTSNPN, CDR2 SVGIG (reference sequence). The CDR3 has 13 amino acids. The V and J ends lost 2 bases and 4 bases respectively, with 9 bases between them. CDR3 region: CAWSRQGNQPQHF. The CDR3 bases are TGTGCCTGGAGTCGTCAGGGTAATCAGCCCCAGCATTTT.

The chain employs TRBV28 and TRBJ1-2; TRBD1 might be the D (5 bases). This CDR3 comprises 14 residues. In germline, CDR1 is MDHEN, CDR2 SYDVKM. V was trimmed by 10 bases and J by 4 bases, leaving 19 bases between them. This CDR3 reads CATTFRNGAYGYTF. The DNA of the CDR3 is TGTGCCACCACCTTCAGAAATGGGGCCTATGGCTACACCTTC.

The V call is TRBV7-6, the J call TRBJ1-6; no clear D. Germline CDR1 reads SGHVS; CDR2 reads FNYEAQ. Trimming stripped 5 bases from V and 4 bases from J, with 15 bases between. This CDR3 is 16 amino acids long. The chain's CDR3 is CASSPRTALYNSPLHF. In DNA form, the CDR3 reads TGTGCCAGCAGCCCCCGGACTGCTCTTTATAATTCACCCCTCCACTTT.